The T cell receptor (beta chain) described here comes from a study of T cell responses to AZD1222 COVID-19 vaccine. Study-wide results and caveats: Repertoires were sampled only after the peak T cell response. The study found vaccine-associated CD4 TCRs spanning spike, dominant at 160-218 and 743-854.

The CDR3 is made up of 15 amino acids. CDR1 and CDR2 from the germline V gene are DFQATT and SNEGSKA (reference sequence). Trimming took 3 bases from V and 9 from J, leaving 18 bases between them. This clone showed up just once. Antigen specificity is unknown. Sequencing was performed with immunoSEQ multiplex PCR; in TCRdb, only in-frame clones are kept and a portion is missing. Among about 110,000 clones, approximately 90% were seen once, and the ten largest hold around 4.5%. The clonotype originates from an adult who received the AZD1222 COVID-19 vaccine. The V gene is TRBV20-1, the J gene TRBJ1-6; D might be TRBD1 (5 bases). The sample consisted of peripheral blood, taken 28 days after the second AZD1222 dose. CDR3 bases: TGCAGTGCTAGTCCCGGGACCGTCCTGGGTTCACCCCTCCACTTT. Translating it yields CSASPGTVLGSPLHF.